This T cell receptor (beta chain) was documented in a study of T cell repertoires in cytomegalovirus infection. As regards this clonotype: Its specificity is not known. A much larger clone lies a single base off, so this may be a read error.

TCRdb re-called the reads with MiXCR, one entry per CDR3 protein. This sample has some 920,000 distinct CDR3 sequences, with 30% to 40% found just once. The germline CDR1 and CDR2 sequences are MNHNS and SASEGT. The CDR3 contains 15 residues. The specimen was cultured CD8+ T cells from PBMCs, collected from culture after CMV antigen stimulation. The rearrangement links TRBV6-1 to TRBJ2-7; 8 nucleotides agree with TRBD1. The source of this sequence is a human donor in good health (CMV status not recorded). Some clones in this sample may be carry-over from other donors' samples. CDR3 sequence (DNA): TGTGTCAGCAGTTGGGGACAGGACCCGAGTTACGAGCAGTACGTC. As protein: CVSSWGQDPSYEQYV.